This is a list of T cell receptor beta chains from one sample in a study of blood T cell repertoires in COVID-19. Sequencing used immunoSEQ multiplex PCR; TCRdb keeps in-frame clones, though not all of them. The table lists more than 150,000 clones, just over 85% of them singletons. The sequenced sample was peripheral blood. These receptors all come from a man in his fifties or sixties with acute or convalescent COVID-19. Both conserved end residues are part of each CDR3. The order of the fields is V gene, clone size, D gene, J gene, CDR3 DNA, CDR3 protein. D genes are given only for firm matches. Expanded clones are given a class, and other clones once, few, many or no size at all.

TRBV3-1/TRBV3-2	few	NA	TRBJ2-2	TGTGCCAGCAGCCGGCTCCGAGGAAACACCGGGGAGCTGTTTTTT	CASSRLRGNTGELFF
TRBV5-4	NA	TRBD1	TRBJ2-5	TGTGCCATTCCGGCCCAACAGGGGCCCCAAGAGACCCAGTACTTC	CAIPAQQGPQETQYF
TRBV9	NA	NA	TRBJ2-3	TGTGCCAGCAGGGAGGGGCCTGAAGATACGCAGTATTTT	CASREGPEDTQYF
TRBV7-3	NA	NA	TRBJ2-1	TGTGCCAGCAGCCCACTCGAATACAATGAGCAGTTCTTC	CASSPLEYNEQFF
TRBV3-1/TRBV3-2	once	NA	TRBJ2-7	TGTGCCAGCAGCCAAAACTCACAAGGGGGCGAGCAGTACTTC	CASSQNSQGGEQYF
TRBV6-6	NA	NA	TRBJ2-2	TGTGCCAGCAGGTGGACGACAGGAGCCTTGGCCGGGGAGCTGTTTTTT	CASRWTTGALAGELFF
TRBV24-1	NA	NA	TRBJ2-5	TGTGCCACCAGTGATGTTGACACCGGGACCCAGTACTTC	CATSDVDTGTQYF
TRBV15	NA	NA	TRBJ2-7	TGTGCCACCAGCAGAGATCGGGGTTCCTACGAGCAGTACTTC	CATSRDRGSYEQYF
TRBV29-1	NA	TRBD2	TRBJ2-3	TGCAGCGTTGTCGGCGGGGGGCGGTATACGCAGTATTTT	CSVVGGGRYTQYF
TRBV12-3/TRBV12-4	NA	TRBD2	TRBJ2-7	TGTGCCAGCAGTGGGACTAGCGGCTACGAGCAGTACTTC	CASSGTSGYEQYF
TRBV14	NA	TRBD2	TRBJ2-3	TGTGCCAGCAGCCGATTTGGACAGGGGTCTAGCGGGAGGTCGACAGATACGCAGTATTTT	CASSRFGQGSSGRSTDTQYF
TRBV5-5	once	NA	TRBJ2-2	TGTGCCAGCAGCTTGCGAGGGTCCGGGGAGCTGTTTTTT	CASSLRGSGELFF
TRBV19	NA	NA	TRBJ2-3	TGTGCCAGTAGTACCTACGGGTCCACAGATACGCAGTATTTT	CASSTYGSTDTQYF
TRBV11-3	NA	NA	TRBJ2-6	TGTGCCAGCACCCGGCGGGCTCCTGGGGCCAACGTCCTGACTTTC	CASTRRAPGANVLTF
TRBV5-5	NA	NA	TRBJ2-2	TGTGCCAGCAGCTTATATATCTCCGGGGAGCTGTTTTTT	CASSLYISGELFF
TRBV27	once	NA	TRBJ1-2	TGTGCCAGCCGAGCAGGGTTCCCTAACTATGGCTACACCTTC	CASRAGFPNYGYTF
TRBV5-1	NA	NA	TRBJ2-7	TGCGCCAGCAGCTTGGAACGGGGCTACGAGCAGTACTTC	CASSLERGYEQYF
TRBV5-3	NA	TRBD1	TRBJ1-2	TGTGCCAGAAGCTCGGCGTTCACGGGACAGCCTAACTATGGCTACACCTTC	CARSSAFTGQPNYGYTF
TRBV7-9	NA	NA	TRBJ1-1	TGTGCCAGCAGCATCGGGGGTATGAACACTGAAGCTTTCTTT	CASSIGGMNTEAFF
TRBV7-3	NA	NA	TRBJ2-1	TGTGCCAGCAGTAACGGCTACAATGAGCAGTTCTTC	CASSNGYNEQFF
TRBV10-3	NA	NA	TRBJ1-4	TGTGCCATCGCTGAGCACGCTAATGAAAAACTGTTTTTT	CAIAEHANEKLFF
TRBV28	NA	TRBD2	TRBJ2-1	TGTGCCAGCGAGGGACTAGCGGGAAGTGAGCAGTTCTTC	CASEGLAGSEQFF
TRBV5-1	NA	TRBD2	TRBJ2-1	TGCGCCAGCAGCGGGAGCGGGAGATACAATGAGCAGTTCTTC	CASSGSGRYNEQFF
TRBV24-1	NA	NA	TRBJ2-7	TGTGCCACCAGTGACCCTAGACAGTCCCACGAGCAGTACTTC	CATSDPRQSHEQYF
TRBV27	once	NA	TRBJ1-1	TGTGCCAGCAGTTTATTGGCGGCTACTGAAGCTTTCTTT	CASSLLAATEAFF
TRBV24-1	NA	TRBD2	TRBJ2-1	TGTGCCACCAGTGATCGGACTAGCGGGTGGGGTGAGCAGTTCTTC	CATSDRTSGWGEQFF
TRBV6-1	once	TRBD1	TRBJ2-5	TGTGCCAGCAGAGAAGACAGGGTGGATGGAGAGACCCAGTACTTC	CASREDRVDGETQYF
TRBV6-5	NA	NA	TRBJ1-2	TGTGCCAGCAGTTACTCTGGGGGGTCGAGAGGCTACACCTTC	CASSYSGGSRGYTF
TRBV10-3	once	NA	TRBJ2-3	TGTGCCACCCGGGATGGGAGCACAGATACGCAGTATTTT	CATRDGSTDTQYF
TRBV18	NA	NA	TRBJ2-1	TGTGCCAGCTCATCAGCCCGGGGAAGGGACAATGAGCAGTTCTTC	CASSSARGRDNEQFF
TRBV21-1	NA	NA	TRBJ1-3	TGTGCCAGCAGCAAAGGGGGAGGCACAGGAAACACCATATATTTT	CASSKGGGTGNTIYF
TRBV20-1	NA	NA	TRBJ2-7	TGCAGTGGTAGTCCGTCGGGAGCCGGCTACGAGCAGTACTTC	CSGSPSGAGYEQYF
TRBV2	NA	NA	TRBJ1-1	TGTGCCAGCAGCGGGGACCGGGGGACTGAAGCTTTCTTT	CASSGDRGTEAFF
TRBV5-5	NA	NA	TRBJ2-3	TGTGCCAGCTGGAGGGCCAGCACAGATACGCAGTATTTT	CASWRASTDTQYF
TRBV7-3	NA	TRBD2	TRBJ2-3	TGTGCCAGCAGCTTAAGTATCACTAGCGGGAGGTATACGCAGTATTTT	CASSLSITSGRYTQYF
TRBV18	few	NA	TRBJ1-1	TGTGCCAGCTCAGCCAACAGTGGGAACACTGAAGCTTTCTTT	CASSANSGNTEAFF
TRBV12-3/TRBV12-4	NA	NA	TRBJ2-3	TGTGCCAGCAGCAAGGACACCCAGGGGACGCAGTATTTT	CASSKDTQGTQYF
TRBV6-2/TRBV6-3	NA	NA	TRBJ2-7	TGTGCCAGCAGTTACTCTGGTAGCGGCCGAGAGGAGTACTTC	CASSYSGSGREEYF
TRBV7-2	once	TRBD1	TRBJ2-3	TGTGCCAGCAGCTTCGCAGGGGGAACAGATACGCAGTATTTT	CASSFAGGTDTQYF
TRBV6-5	NA	TRBD1	TRBJ1-1	TGTGCCAGCAGTACCGGGACAGGGAACACTGAAGCTTTCTTT	CASSTGTGNTEAFF
TRBV5-1	NA	TRBD1	TRBJ2-7	TGCGCCAGCAGCTTGGCCGGGACAGGGCCCTACGAGCAGTACTTC	CASSLAGTGPYEQYF
TRBV6-2/TRBV6-3	NA	NA	TRBJ2-1	TGTGCCAGCAGTCCCTCCGGCAGGGGCTACTACAATGAGCAGTTCTTC	CASSPSGRGYYNEQFF
TRBV11-2	once	TRBD2	TRBJ2-1	TGTGCCGGGGCGAGCGGGAGGGCCGAAGAGCAGTTCTTC	CAGASGRAEEQFF
TRBV10-3	NA	TRBD1	TRBJ1-2	TGTGCCATCAGTGACCCTCTTCGGACAGGGTCCTATGGCTACACCTTC	CAISDPLRTGSYGYTF
TRBV5-8	NA	TRBD1	TRBJ1-5	TGTGCCAGCAGCGTTGGGACAGCCTTCAATCAGCCCCAGCATTTT	CASSVGTAFNQPQHF
TRBV18	NA	TRBD1	TRBJ1-2	TGTGCCAGCTCACGACTAGACAGGGACCATGGCTACACCTTC	CASSRLDRDHGYTF